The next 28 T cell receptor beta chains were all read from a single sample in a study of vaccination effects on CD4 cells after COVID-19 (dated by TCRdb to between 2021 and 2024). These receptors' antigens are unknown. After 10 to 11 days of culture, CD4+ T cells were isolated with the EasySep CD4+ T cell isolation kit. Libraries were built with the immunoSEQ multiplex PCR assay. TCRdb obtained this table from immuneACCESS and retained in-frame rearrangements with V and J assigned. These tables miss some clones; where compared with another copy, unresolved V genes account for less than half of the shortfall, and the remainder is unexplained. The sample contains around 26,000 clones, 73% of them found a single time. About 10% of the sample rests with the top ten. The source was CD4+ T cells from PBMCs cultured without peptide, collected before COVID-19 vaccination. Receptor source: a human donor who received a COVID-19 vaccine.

The CDR3 nucleotides read TGCGCCAGCAGTGAGGTCGGGTCAGCCCTCCACTTT. Its protein product is CASSEVGSALHF. This chain links TRBV10-2 with TRBJ1-6; D remains unclear. Trimming stripped 2 bases from V and 14 bases from J, with 10 bases between. Germline V gives CDR1 WSHSY, CDR2 SAAADI. This CDR3 is built from 12 residues.

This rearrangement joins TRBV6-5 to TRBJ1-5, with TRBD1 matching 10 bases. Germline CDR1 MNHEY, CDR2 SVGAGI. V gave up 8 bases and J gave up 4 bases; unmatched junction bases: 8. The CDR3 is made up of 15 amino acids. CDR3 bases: TGTGCCAGCTCTCCGGGACAGGGGCGAAATCAGCCCCAGCATTTT. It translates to CASSPGQGRNQPQHF.

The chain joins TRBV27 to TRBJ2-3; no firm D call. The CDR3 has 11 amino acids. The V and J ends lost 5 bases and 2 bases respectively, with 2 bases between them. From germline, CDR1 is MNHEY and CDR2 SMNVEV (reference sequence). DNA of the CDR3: TGTGCCAGCAGTAACACAGATACGCAGTATTTT. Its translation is CASSNTDTQYF.

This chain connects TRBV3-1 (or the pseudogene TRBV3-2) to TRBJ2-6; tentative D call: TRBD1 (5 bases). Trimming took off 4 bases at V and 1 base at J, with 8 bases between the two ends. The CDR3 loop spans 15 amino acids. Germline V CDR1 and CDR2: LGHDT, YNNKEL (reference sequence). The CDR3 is CASSPRQSGANVLTF. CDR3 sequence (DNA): TGTGCCAGCAGCCCCCGACAGTCTGGGGCCAACGTCCTGACTTTC.

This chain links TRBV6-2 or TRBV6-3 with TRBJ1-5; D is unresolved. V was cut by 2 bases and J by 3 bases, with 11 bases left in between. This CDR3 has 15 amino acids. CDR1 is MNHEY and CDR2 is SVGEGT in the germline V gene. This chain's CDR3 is CASSYGGNINQPQHF. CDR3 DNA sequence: TGTGCCAGCAGTTACGGAGGAAATATCAATCAGCCCCAGCATTTT.

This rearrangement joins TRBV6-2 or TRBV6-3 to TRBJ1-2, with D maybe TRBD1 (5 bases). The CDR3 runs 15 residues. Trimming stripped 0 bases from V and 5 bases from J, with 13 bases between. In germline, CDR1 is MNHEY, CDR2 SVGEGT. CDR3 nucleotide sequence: TGTGCCAGCAGTTACTCGGGGGAAAAAACTTATGGCTACACCTTC. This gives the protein CASSYSGEKTYGYTF.

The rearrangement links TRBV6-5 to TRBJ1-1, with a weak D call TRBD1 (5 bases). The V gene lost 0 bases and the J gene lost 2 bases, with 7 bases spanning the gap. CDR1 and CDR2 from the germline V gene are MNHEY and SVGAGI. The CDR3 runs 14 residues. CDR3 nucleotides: TGTGCCAGCAGTTACTCGACAGCCAACACTGAAGCTTTCTTT. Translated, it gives CASSYSTANTEAFF.

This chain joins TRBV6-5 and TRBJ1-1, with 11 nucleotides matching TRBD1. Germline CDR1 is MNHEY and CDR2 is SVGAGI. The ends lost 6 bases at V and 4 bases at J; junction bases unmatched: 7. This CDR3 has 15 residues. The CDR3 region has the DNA TGTGCCAGCAGAATCGGACAGGGGGCATCCACTGAAGCTTTCTTT. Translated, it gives CASRIGQGASTEAFF.

In nucleotides, the CDR3 is TGTGCCAGCAGTACTCAGGGAGTAGCGGGTACCTACGAGCAGTACTTC. Translation gives CASSTQGVAGTYEQYF. The chain links TRBV25-1 to TRBJ2-7; TRBD2 agrees at 7 bases. Germline CDR1 is MGHDK and CDR2 is SYGVNS. J was trimmed by 2 bases and V by 5 bases; bases with no gene match: 12. CDR3 length: 16 amino acids.

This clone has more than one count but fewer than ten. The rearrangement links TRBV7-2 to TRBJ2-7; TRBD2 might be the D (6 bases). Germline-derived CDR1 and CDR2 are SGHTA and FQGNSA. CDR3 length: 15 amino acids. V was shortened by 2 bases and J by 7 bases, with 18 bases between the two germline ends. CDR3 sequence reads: CASSLFTAGLGEQYF. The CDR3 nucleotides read TGTGCCAGCAGCTTATTTACGGCGGGGTTGGGGGAGCAGTACTTC.

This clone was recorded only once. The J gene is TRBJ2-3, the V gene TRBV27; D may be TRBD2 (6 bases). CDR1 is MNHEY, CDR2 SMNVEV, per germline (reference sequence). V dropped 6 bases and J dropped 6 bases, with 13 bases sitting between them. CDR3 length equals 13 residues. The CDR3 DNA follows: TGTGCCAGCAGGCGTCTAGCGAGGGATACGCAGTATTTT. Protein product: CASRRLARDTQYF.

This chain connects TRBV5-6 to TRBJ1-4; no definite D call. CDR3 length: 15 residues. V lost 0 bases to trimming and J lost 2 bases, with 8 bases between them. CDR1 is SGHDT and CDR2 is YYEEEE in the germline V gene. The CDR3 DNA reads TGTGCCAGCAGCTTGGCGGGAAGGACTAATGAAAAACTGTTTTTT. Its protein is CASSLAGRTNEKLFF.

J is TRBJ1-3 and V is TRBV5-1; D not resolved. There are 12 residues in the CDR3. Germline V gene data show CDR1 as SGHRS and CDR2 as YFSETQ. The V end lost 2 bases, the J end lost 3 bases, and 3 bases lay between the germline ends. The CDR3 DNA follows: TGCGCCAGCAGCTTAGATGGAAACACCATATATTTT. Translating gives CASSLDGNTIYF.

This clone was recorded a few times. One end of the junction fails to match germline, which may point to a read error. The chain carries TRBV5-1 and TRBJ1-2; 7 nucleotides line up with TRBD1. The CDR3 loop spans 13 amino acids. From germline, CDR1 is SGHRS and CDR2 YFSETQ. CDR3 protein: CASSLENRGLSFF. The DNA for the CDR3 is TGCGCCAGCAGCTTGGAGAACAGGGGCCTTTCCTTCTTC.

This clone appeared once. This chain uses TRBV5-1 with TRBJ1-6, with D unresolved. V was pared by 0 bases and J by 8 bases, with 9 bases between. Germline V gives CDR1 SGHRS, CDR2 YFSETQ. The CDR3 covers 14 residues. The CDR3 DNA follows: TGCGCCAGCAGCTTGGGGTCCAGAGATTCACCCCTCCACTTT. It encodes CASSLGSRDSPLHF.

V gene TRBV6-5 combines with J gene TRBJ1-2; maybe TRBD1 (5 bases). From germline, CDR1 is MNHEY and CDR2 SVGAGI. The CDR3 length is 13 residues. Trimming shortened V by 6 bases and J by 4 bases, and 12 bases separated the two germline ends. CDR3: CASSPTGGYGYTF. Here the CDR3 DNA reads TGTGCCAGCAGCCCGACGGGGGGCTATGGCTACACCTTC.

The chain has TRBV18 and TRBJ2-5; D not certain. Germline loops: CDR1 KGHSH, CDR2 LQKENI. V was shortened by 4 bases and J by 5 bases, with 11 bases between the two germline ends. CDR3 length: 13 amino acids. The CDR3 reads CASSHSNRETQYF. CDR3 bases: TGTGCCAGCTCACACAGCAACCGGGAGACCCAGTACTTC.

The CDR3 coding sequence is TGTGCCTGGTCGGATGGGAAGCAGTTCTTC. Translation: CAWSDGKQFF. The rearrangement links TRBV30 to TRBJ2-1; no definite D call. The CDR3 covers 10 residues. Germline V lookup: CDR1 GTSNPN, CDR2 SVGIG (reference sequence). V dropped 5 bases and J dropped 11 bases, with 10 bases sitting between them.

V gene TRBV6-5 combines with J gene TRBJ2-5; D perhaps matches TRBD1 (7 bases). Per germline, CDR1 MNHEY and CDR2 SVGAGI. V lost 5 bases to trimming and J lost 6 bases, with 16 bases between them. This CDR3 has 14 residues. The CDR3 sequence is CASSPPGGGKTQYF. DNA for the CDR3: TGTGCCAGCAGTCCCCCAGGGGGAGGAAAGACCCAGTACTTC.

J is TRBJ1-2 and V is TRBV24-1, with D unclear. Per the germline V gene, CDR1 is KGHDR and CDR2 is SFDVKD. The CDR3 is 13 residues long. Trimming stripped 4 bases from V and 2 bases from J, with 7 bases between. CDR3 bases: TGTGCCACCAGTGAAACCGCAAACTATGGCTACACCTTC. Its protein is CATSETANYGYTF.

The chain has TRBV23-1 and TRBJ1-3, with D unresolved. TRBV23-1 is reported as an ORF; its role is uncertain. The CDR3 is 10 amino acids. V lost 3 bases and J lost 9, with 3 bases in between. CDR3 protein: CASSHGTIYF. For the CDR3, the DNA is TGCGCCAGCAGTCACGGCACCATATATTTT.

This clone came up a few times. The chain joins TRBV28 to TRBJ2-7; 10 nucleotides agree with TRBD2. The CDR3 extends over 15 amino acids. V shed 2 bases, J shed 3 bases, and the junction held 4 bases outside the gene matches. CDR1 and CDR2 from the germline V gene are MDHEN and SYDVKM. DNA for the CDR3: TGTGCCAGCAGTTTAGAACTAGCGGGGTACTACGAGCAGTACTTC. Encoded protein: CASSLELAGYYEQYF.

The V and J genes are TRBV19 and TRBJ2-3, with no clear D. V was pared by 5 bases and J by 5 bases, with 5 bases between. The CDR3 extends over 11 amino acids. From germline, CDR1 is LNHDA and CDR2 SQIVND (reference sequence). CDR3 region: CASSVVDTQYF. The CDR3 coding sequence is TGTGCCAGTAGTGTTGTAGATACGCAGTATTTT.

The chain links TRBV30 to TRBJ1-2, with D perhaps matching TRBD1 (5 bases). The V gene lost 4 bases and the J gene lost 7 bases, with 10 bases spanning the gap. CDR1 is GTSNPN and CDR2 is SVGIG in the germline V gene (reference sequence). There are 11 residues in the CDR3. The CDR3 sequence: CAWMGGGGYTF. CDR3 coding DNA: TGTGCCTGGATGGGTGGGGGTGGCTACACCTTC. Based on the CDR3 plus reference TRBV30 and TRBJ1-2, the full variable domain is SQTIHQWPATLVQPVGSPLSLECTVEGTSNPNLYWYRQAAGRGLQLLFYSVGIGQISSEVPQNLSASRPQDRQFILSSKKLLLSDSGFYLCAWMGGGGYTFGSGTRLTVV.

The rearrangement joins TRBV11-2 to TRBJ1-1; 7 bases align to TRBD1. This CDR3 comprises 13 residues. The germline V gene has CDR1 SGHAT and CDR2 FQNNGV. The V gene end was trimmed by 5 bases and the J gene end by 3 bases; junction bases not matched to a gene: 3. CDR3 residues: CASSQQGYTEAFF. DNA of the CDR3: TGTGCCAGCAGCCAACAGGGGTACACTGAAGCTTTCTTT.

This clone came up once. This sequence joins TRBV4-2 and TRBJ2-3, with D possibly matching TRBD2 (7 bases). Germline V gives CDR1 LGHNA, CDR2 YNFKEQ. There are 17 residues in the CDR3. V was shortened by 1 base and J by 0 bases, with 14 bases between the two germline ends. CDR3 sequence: CASSQGGGGTSTDTQYF. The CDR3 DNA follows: TGTGCCAGCAGCCAAGGGGGAGGGGGGACTAGCACAGATACGCAGTATTTT.

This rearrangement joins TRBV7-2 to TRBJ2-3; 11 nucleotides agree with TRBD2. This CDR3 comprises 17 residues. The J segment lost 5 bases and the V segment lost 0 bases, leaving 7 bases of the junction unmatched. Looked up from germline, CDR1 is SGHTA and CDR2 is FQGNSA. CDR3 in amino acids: CASSLAAASGRLDTQYF. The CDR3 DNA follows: TGTGCCAGCAGCTTAGCGGCGGCTAGCGGGAGGCTAGATACGCAGTATTTT.

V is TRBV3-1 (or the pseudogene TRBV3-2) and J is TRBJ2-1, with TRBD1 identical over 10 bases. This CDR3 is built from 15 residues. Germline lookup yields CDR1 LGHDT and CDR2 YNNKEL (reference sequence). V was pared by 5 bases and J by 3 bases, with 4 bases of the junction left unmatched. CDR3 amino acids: CASSTRDRGYNEQFF. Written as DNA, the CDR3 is TGTGCCAGCAGCACCCGGGACAGGGGCTACAATGAGCAGTTCTTC.